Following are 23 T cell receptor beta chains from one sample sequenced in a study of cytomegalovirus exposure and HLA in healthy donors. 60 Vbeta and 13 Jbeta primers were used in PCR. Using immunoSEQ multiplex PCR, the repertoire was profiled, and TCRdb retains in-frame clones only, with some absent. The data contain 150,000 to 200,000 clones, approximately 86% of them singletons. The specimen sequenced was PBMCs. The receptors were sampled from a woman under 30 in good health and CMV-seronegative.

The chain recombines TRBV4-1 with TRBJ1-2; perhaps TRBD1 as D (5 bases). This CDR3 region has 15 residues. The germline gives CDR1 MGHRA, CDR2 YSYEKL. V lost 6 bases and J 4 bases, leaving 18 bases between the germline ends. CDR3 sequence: CASSPLDRQTYGYTF. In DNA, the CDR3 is TGCGCCAGCAGTCCCCTCGACCGACAGACCTATGGCTACACCTTC.

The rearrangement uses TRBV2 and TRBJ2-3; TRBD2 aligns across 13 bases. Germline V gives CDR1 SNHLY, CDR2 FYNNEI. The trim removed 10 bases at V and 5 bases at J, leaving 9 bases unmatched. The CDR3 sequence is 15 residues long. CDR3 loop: CANQLAGGSEDTQYF. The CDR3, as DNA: TGTGCCAACCAACTAGCGGGGGGGTCAGAAGATACGCAGTATTTT.

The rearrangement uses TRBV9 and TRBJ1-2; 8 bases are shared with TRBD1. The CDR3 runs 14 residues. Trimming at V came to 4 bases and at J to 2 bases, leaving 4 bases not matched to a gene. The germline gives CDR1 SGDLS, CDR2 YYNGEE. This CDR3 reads CASSPRTGNYGYTF. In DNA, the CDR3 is TGTGCCAGCAGCCCAAGGACAGGGAACTATGGCTACACCTTC.

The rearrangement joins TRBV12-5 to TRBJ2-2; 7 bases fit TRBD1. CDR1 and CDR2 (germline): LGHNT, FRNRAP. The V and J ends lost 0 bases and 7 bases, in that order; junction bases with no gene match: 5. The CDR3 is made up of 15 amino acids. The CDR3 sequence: CASGLVTGRGGELFF. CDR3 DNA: TGTGCTAGTGGTTTGGTGACAGGGAGAGGCGGGGAGCTGTTTTTT.

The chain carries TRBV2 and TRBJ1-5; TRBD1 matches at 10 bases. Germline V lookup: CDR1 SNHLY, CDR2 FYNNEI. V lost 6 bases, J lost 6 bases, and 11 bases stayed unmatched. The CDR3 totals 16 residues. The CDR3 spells CASRGGTGEKGQPQHF. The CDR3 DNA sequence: TGTGCCAGCAGGGGCGGGACAGGGGAAAAGGGTCAGCCCCAGCATTTT.

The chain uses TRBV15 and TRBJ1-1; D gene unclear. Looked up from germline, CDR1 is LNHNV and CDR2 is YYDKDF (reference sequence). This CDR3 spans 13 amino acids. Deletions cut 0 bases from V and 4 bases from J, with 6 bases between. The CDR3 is CATSRDLSTEAFF. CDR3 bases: TGTGCCACCAGCAGAGATTTGAGCACTGAAGCTTTCTTT.

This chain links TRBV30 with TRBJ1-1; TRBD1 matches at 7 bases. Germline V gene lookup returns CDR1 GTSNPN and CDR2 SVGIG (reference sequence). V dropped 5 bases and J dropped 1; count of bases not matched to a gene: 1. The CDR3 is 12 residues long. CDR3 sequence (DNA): TGTGCCTGGCGGGACAGGAACACTGAAGCTTTCTTT. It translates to CAWRDRNTEAFF. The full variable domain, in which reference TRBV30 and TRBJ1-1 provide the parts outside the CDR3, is SQTIHQWPATLVQPVGSPLSLECTVEGTSNPNLYWYRQAAGRGLQLLFYSVGIGQISSEVPQNLSASRPQDRQFILSSKKLLLSDSGFYLCAWRDRNTEAFFGQGTRLTVV.

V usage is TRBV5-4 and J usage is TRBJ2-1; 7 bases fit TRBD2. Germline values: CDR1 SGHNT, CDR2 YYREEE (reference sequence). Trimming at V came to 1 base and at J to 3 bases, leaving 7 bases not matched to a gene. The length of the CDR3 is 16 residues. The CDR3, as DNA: TGTGCCAGCAGCTTGTTGGGTAGCGGGTTCTACAATGAGCAGTTCTTC. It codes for CASSLLGSGFYNEQFF.

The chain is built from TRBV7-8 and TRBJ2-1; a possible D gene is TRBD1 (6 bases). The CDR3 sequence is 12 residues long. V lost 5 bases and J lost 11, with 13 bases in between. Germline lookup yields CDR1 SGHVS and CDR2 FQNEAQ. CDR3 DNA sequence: TGTGCCAGCAGCCCACAGGGCCTCCAGCAGTTCTTC. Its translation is CASSPQGLQQFF.

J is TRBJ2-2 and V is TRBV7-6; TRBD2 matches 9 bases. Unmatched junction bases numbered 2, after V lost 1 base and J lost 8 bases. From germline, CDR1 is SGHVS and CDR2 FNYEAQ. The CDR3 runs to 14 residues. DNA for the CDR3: TGTGCCAGCAGCTTAGAGACTAGCGGTGGGGAGCTGTTTTTT. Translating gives CASSLETSGGELFF.

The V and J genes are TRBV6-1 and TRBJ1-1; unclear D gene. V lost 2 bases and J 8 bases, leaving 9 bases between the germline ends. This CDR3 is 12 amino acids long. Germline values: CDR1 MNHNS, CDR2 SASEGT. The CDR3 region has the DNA TGTGCCAGCAGTGAACCCTTGAGAGAAGCTTTCTTT. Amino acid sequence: CASSEPLREAFF.

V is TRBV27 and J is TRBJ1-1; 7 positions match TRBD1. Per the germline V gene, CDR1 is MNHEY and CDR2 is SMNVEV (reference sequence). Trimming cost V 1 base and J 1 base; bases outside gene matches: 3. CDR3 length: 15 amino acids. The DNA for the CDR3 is TGTGCCAGCAGTTTATTCGCAGGGGGGAACACTGAAGCTTTCTTT. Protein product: CASSLFAGGNTEAFF.

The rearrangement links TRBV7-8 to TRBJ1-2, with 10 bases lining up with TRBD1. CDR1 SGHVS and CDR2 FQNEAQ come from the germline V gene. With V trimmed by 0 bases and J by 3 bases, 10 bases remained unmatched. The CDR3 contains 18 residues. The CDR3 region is CASSLAPWKDRGDYGYTF. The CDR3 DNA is TGTGCCAGCAGCTTAGCCCCATGGAAGGACAGGGGGGACTATGGCTACACCTTC.

CDR3 sequence: CALRTGKVDTDTQYF. The CDR3 DNA reads as TGTGCCCTCAGGACGGGGAAGGTGGACACAGATACGCAGTATTTT. The chain has TRBV5-4 and TRBJ2-3; a possible D gene is TRBD2 (5 bases). V lost 10 bases to trimming and J lost 2 bases, with 20 bases between them. CDR1 SGHNT and CDR2 YYREEE come from the germline V gene (reference sequence). The CDR3 is made up of 15 amino acids.

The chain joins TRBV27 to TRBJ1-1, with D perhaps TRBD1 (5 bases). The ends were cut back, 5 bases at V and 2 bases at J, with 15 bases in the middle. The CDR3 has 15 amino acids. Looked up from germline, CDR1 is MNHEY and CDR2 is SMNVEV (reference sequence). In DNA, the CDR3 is TGTGCCAGCAGTCAAGGGGAAGGGCTTAACACTGAAGCTTTCTTT. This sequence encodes CASSQGEGLNTEAFF.

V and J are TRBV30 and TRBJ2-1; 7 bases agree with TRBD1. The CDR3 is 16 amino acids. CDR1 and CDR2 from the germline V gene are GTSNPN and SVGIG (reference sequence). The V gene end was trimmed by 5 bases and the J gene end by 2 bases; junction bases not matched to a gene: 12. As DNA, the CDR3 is TGTGCCTGGGGGTCTTGGGGACAGACTACCTACAATGAGCAGTTCTTC. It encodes CAWGSWGQTTYNEQFF.

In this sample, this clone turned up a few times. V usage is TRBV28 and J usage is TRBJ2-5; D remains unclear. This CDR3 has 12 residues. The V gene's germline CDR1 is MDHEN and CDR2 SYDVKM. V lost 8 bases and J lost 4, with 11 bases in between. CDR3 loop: CASSQPTETQYF. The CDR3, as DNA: TGTGCCAGCTCACAGCCAACAGAGACCCAGTACTTC.

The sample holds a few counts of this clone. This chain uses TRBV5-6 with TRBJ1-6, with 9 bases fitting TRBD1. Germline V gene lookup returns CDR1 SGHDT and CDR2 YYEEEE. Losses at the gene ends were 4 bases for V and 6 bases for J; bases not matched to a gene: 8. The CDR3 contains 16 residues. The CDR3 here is CASSALGTGLNSPLHF. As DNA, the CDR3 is TGTGCCAGCAGCGCACTGGGGACAGGGCTTAATTCACCCCTCCACTTT.

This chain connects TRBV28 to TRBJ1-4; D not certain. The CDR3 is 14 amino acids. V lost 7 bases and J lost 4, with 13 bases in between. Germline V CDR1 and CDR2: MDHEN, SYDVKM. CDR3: CASNHGLGNEKLFF. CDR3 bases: TGTGCCAGCAATCACGGACTGGGTAATGAAAAACTGTTTTTT.

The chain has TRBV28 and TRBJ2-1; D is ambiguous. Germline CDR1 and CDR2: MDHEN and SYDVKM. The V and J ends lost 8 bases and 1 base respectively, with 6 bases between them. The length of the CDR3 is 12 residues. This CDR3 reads CASYESYNEQFF. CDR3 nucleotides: TGTGCCAGCTATGAGTCCTACAATGAGCAGTTCTTC.

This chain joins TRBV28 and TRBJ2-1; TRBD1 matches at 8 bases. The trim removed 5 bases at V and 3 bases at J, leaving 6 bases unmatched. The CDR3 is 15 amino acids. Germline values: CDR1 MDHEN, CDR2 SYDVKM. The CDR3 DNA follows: TGTGCCAGCAGTCCCGGGACAGGCCACTACAATGAGCAGTTCTTC. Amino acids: CASSPGTGHYNEQFF. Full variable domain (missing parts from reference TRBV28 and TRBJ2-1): DVKVTQSSRYLVKRTGEKVFLECVQDMDHENMFWYRQDPGLGLRLIYFSYDVKMKEKGDIPEGYSVSREKKERFSLILESASTNQTSMYLCASSPGTGHYNEQFFGPGTRLTVL.

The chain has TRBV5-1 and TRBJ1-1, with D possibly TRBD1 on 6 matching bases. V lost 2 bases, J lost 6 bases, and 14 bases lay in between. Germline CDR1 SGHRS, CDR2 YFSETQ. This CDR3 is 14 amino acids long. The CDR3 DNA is TGCGCCAGCAGCTTAGCAGGGACAAAAGCTGAAGCTTTCTTT. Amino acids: CASSLAGTKAEAFF. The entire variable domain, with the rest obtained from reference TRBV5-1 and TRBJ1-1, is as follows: KAGVTQTPRYLIKTRGQQVTLSCSPISGHRSVSWYQQTPGQGLQFLFEYFSETQRNKGNFPGRFSGRQFSNSRSEMNVSTLELGDSALYLCASSLAGTKAEAFFGQGTRLTVV.

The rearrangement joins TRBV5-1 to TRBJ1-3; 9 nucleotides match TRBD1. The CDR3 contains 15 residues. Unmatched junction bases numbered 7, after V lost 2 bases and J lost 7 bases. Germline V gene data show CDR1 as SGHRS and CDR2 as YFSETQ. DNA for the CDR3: TGCGCCAGCAGCTTTGGTGGTGACAGGGGGAACACCATATATTTT. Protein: CASSFGGDRGNTIYF.